The rows below give T cell receptor beta chains drawn from one sample of a study of metastatic and nonmetastatic thyroid tumors. MiXCR was used by TCRdb to re-call the PCR reads. The table has 45,000 or so clones, roughly 15% seen once; the top ten hold 22%. The sample comprised blood. The receptor set was obtained from a female donor with papillary thyroid cancer or a benign thyroid nodule (not recorded which). Some clones in this sample may be carry-over from other donors' samples. The CDR3 runs from the conserved cysteine through the conserved F or W. The order of the fields is V gene, J gene, D gene, clone size, CDR3 DNA, CDR3 protein. A D gene is named only where the DNA matches it firmly. Rows give clone size only sometimes, using once, few, many, or a class for an expanded clone.

>TRBV5-6|TRBJ2-7|TRBD1|many
TGTGCCAGCAGCTTGGCCCAGCAACAGGGGAGAGGGGAGCAGTACTTC
CASSLAQQQGRGEQYF
>TRBV20-1|TRBJ1-1|.|.
TGCAGTGCTAGATTGATACAGAACCTTGAAGCTTTCTTT
CSARLIQNLEAFF
>TRBV12-5|TRBJ2-3|TRBD2|many
TGTGCTAGTGGTTTGGTACGTCTGAGCGGGATGGGTGGAGATACGCAGTATTTT
CASGLVRLSGMGGDTQYF
>TRBV24-1|TRBJ2-3|TRBD1|.
TGTGCCACCAGTGACTCTGACAGGGCATGCACAGTTACGCAGTATTTT
CATSDSDRACTVTQYF
>TRBV18|TRBJ1-1|.|.
TGTGCCAGCTCACCTCTACCCGAGGTGGGGAGAAACACTGAAGCTTTCTTT
CASSPLPEVGRNTEAFF
>TRBV30|TRBJ2-3|TRBD1|many
TGTGCCTGGGAGACAGGGGCCTTAGATACGCAGTATTTT
CAWETGALDTQYF
>TRBV28|TRBJ1-5|TRBD1|few
TGTGCCAGCAGTTCCGGCAGGGGGTTAGGAAATCAGCCCCAGCATTTT
CASSSGRGLGNQPQHF
>TRBV3-1|TRBJ2-7|TRBD2|many
TGTGCCAGCAGCCAAGGTACTAGCGGGAGGATTCTAGCCTACGAGCAGTACTTC
CASSQGTSGRILAYEQYF
>TRBV19|TRBJ2-1|.|many
TGTGCCAGTAGTTCCCGCCGGTGGCGGGTCCTGGGGAATGAGCAGTTCTTC
CASSSRRWRVLGNEQFF
>TRBV6-1|TRBJ2-5|.|.
TGTGACAGCAGTGTGATGGGGGAGAACCAGTACTTC
CDSSVMGENQYF
>TRBV6-2/TRBV6-3|TRBJ1-1|.|many
TGTGCCAGCAGTCTAGGGGGGAACACTGAAGCTTTCTTT
CASSLGGNTEAFF
>TRBV6-1|TRBJ2-7|.|few
TGTGCCAGCAGCCAACAGCAGGGGCGGCAGTACTTC
CASSQQQGRQYF
>TRBV18|TRBJ2-3|TRBD2|many
TGTGCCAGCTCTCACCGACTAGCGGAGGGATCAGATACGCAGTATTTT
CASSHRLAEGSDTQYF
>TRBV28|TRBJ1-1|TRBD1|many
TGTGCCAGCAGTGCTACAGGGGGCGGGGGGGGCACTGAAGCTTTCTTT
CASSATGGGGGTEAFF
>TRBV2|TRBJ1-2|TRBD1|many
TGTGCCAGCAGTGAAGAAGGGGGACAGTCCGTAGGCTACACCTTC
CASSEEGGQSVGYTF
>TRBV6-5|TRBJ2-5|TRBD1|few
TGTGCCAGCAGTTACTTACAGGGGGTGCGGGAGACCCAGTACTTC
CASSYLQGVRETQYF
>TRBV19|TRBJ1-5|.|.
TGTGCCAGTAGCGCCCAGGGGTTGGTCAATCAGCCCCAGCATTTT
CASSAQGLVNQPQHF
>TRBV3-1|TRBJ2-1|TRBD2|many
TGTGCCAGCAGCCAACGGGACTACCCCAATGAGCAGTTCTTC
CASSQRDYPNEQFF
>TRBV7-2|TRBJ2-7|TRBD2|many
TGTGCCAGCAGCTTCGGGGCTAGCGGGAGGGCAAGATACTTC
CASSFGASGRARYF
>TRBV6-2/TRBV6-3|TRBJ2-7|.|.
TGTTCCGTCCTGAGTGATCCATACGAGCAGTACTTC
CSVLSDPYEQYF
>TRBV3-1|TRBJ1-2|.|many
TGTGCCAGCAGCCAAGATCGTTCAGGGACCTATGGCTACACCTTC
CASSQDRSGTYGYTF
>TRBV5-4|TRBJ2-1|.|.
TGTGCCAGCAGCTTGCAGTCACGGCCCGGTGAGCAGTTCTTC
CASSLQSRPGEQFF
>TRBV6-1|TRBJ2-6|.|.
TGTGCCAGCCACCCTGGGGCCAACGTCCTGACTTTC
CASHPGANVLTF
>TRBV19|TRBJ1-2|.|.
TGTGCCAGTAGGGAAAAGGGGAGCTATGGCTACACATTC
CASREKGSYGYTF
>TRBV3-1|TRBJ2-7|.|many
TGTGCCAGCAGCCAAGCCTGGGGAGAGGGGCAGTACTTC
CASSQAWGEGQYF
>TRBV28|TRBJ2-7|TRBD1|few
TGTGCCAGCACTCAGGGGGCATACGAGCAGTACTTC
CASTQGAYEQYF
>TRBV11-3|TRBJ1-1|TRBD1|many
TGTGCCAGCAGCCTATACAGGGGGGACACTGAAGCTTTCTTT
CASSLYRGDTEAFF
>TRBV11-2|TRBJ2-7|.|.
TGTGCCAGCAGCGGACGGACGGACGAGCAGTACTTC
CASSGRTDEQYF
>TRBV12-5|TRBJ2-7|.|many
TGTGCTAGTGGTCCCCCCGGACAGATTTACGAGCAGTACTTC
CASGPPGQIYEQYF
>TRBV9|TRBJ1-1|TRBD1|.
TGTGCCGGCAGCCCCGGACAGGGTAACACTGAAGCTTTCTTT
CAGSPGQGNTEAFF
>TRBV14|TRBJ2-3|.|.
TGTGCCAGCGGCCAAGATCCGGTCACAGATACGCAGTATTTT
CASGQDPVTDTQYF
>TRBV4-1|TRBJ2-1|.|many
TGCGCCAGCAGCCATCCTCCCCGTGGGACTGAGCAGTTCTTC
CASSHPPRGTEQFF
>TRBV7-8|TRBJ1-2|.|.
TGTGCCAGCAGCTCGACAGTGACTTATGGCTACACCTTC
CASSSTVTYGYTF
>TRBV28|TRBJ2-3|.|few
TGTGCCAGCAGTCCGACGGGGGGCGAAGATACGCAGTATTTT
CASSPTGGEDTQYF
>TRBV27|TRBJ2-3|TRBD2|.
TGTGCCAGCAGAACGCTAGCGGGAGTGATGGGAAGTACAGATACGCAGTATTTT
CASRTLAGVMGSTDTQYF
>TRBV2|TRBJ1-2|.|many
TGTGCCAGCAGTGCGGGCAGGGGATATGGCTACACCTTC
CASSAGRGYGYTF
>TRBV29-1|TRBJ1-2|.|many
TGCAGCGTTGGGCAGGGTGGCTACACCTTC
CSVGQGGYTF
>TRBV4-1|TRBJ1-2|TRBD1|many
TGCGCCAGCAGCCAAGATCCCGGTTCCCCGACAGGGCGATTTCGTGGCTACACCTTC
CASSQDPGSPTGRFRGYTF
>TRBV10-1|TRBJ2-1|.|.
TGCGGCATCAGTGGGGCAGGACGGAATATCAATGAGCAGTTCTTC
CGISGAGRNINEQFF
>TRBV24-1|TRBJ2-1|.|many
TGTGCCACCAGTGATTTTCAGGGAGACAATGAGCAGTTCTTC
CATSDFQGDNEQFF
>TRBV5-1|TRBJ2-1|TRBD2|many
TGCGCCAGCAGCCCGGAGCTAGCGGGAGGGTTGGATGAGCAGTTCTTC
CASSPELAGGLDEQFF
>TRBV5-1|TRBJ2-1|TRBD2|many
TGCGCCAGCAGCCCACTAGCGGGAGGGCGCAATGAGCAGTTCTTC
CASSPLAGGRNEQFF
>TRBV7-6|TRBJ2-1|.|.
TGTGCCAGCAGCTTAATAGGAAATGAGCAGTTCTTC
CASSLIGNEQFF
>TRBV20-1|TRBJ2-2|.|many
TGCAGTGCAATTGTCGAGGGGACCGGGGAGCTGTTTTTT
CSAIVEGTGELFF
>TRBV6-2/TRBV6-3|TRBJ1-2|TRBD1|few
TGTGCCAGCGGCCTTTTGGACAGGGGCTATGGCTACACCTTC
CASGLLDRGYGYTF
>TRBV12-5|TRBJ1-5|.|few
TGTGCTAGTGGCGGGACTGACCCCGGGTATCCCCAGCATTTT
CASGGTDPGYPQHF
>TRBV28|TRBJ1-3|.|.
TGTGCCAGCAGTTTTGGAAACACCATATATTTT
CASSFGNTIYF
>TRBV20-1|TRBJ2-4|TRBD2|many
TGCAGTGCGAGGACTAGCGGGAGCGGGGGCATTCAGTACTTC
CSARTSGSGGIQYF
>TRBV28|TRBJ1-6|.|few
TGTGCCAGCAGTTTGACGGGGAATTCACCCCTCCACTTT
CASSLTGNSPLHF
>TRBV12-3/TRBV12-4|TRBJ2-4|TRBD2|many
TGTGCCAGCAGTATGGGACTAGTATTAGCCAAAAACATTCAGTACTTC
CASSMGLVLAKNIQYF
>TRBV20-1|TRBJ1-5|TRBD1|once
TGCAGTGTTGCAGGGGGCACGGAGCCCCAGCATTTT
CSVAGGTEPQHF
>TRBV5-6|TRBJ1-2|.|many
TGTGCCAGCAGTCTCACTCGGAATGGCTACACCTTC
CASSLTRNGYTF
>TRBV20-1|TRBJ2-5|.|many
TGCAGTGCTGAGGCGGGGAGACAAGAGACCCAGTACTTC
CSAEAGRQETQYF
>TRBV2|TRBJ2-3|.|few
TGTGCCAGAAGTGGCAATAGCAAGCGAGATACGCAGTATTTT
CARSGNSKRDTQYF
>TRBV27|TRBJ2-7|TRBD2|few
TGTGCCAGCAGTCAGGGACTAGCGGGAGTCTACGAGCAGTACTTC
CASSQGLAGVYEQYF
>TRBV19|TRBJ1-4|.|few
TGTGCCAGTAGTATCTCAGCTGTTAATGAAAAACTGTTTTTT
CASSISAVNEKLFF
>TRBV27|TRBJ1-2|.|.
TGTGCCAGCAGTTATGGGGGGGCCGGGAACGGCTACACCTTC
CASSYGGAGNGYTF